The 30 T cell receptor beta chains given below trace back to one sample, sequenced in a study of shared clonotypes between healthy human individuals. Sequencing was performed with immunoSEQ multiplex PCR; in TCRdb, only in-frame clones are kept and a portion is missing. This repertoire shows around 2.1 million clones, roughly 95% found once; its top ten account for around 0.13%. Specimen: naive CD4+ T cells sorted from blood. Sample subset: CD45RA+ positively selected. Every receptor here comes from a man younger than 35 in good health.

The gene calls are TRBV6-5 and TRBJ2-1; 7 bases agree with TRBD1. The V and J ends lost 5 bases and 3 bases, in that order; junction bases with no gene match: 7. The CDR3 has 15 amino acids. Germline CDR1 and CDR2: MNHEY and SVGAGI. In nucleotides, the CDR3 is TGTGCCAGCAGTGTTACAGGGGTTATCTACAATGAGCAGTTCTTC. It is translated as CASSVTGVIYNEQFF.

The rearrangement links TRBV10-3 to TRBJ1-2; D gene uncertain. The CDR3 has 13 amino acids. V was trimmed by 6 bases and J by 7 bases, leaving 15 bases between them. Germline CDR1 reads ENHRY; CDR2 reads SYGVKD. CDR3 in amino acids: CAISPDLSGGYTF. The CDR3 DNA sequence: TGTGCCATCAGCCCCGACCTGTCGGGTGGCTACACCTTC.

About this clone itself: The same CDR3 is also encoded by other DNA sequences in this sample. The J gene is TRBJ1-1, the V gene TRBV18; D unclear. The V and J ends lost 5 bases and 1 base respectively, with 8 bases between them. From germline, CDR1 is KGHSH and CDR2 LQKENI. There are 13 residues in the CDR3. CDR3 sequence: CASSSSQNTEAFF. CDR3 coding DNA: TGTGCCAGCTCATCCTCGCAGAACACTGAAGCTTTCTTT.

Regarding this clone: Other nucleotide sequences from this sample produce the same CDR3. The chain carries TRBV5-1 and TRBJ2-1, with D possibly matching TRBD2 (5 bases). The CDR3 consists of 13 residues. Germline-derived CDR1 and CDR2 are SGHRS and YFSETQ. Trimming left V 0 bases short and J 7 bases short, with 8 bases between. The CDR3 nucleotides read TGCGCCAGCAGCTTGGCAGCGGTAAATGAGCAGTTCTTC. Its protein product is CASSLAAVNEQFF.

V gene TRBV6-5 combines with J gene TRBJ1-3; tentatively, D is TRBD1 (5 bases). The V gene's germline CDR1 is MNHEY and CDR2 SVGAGI. The CDR3 runs to 15 residues. Deletions cut 0 bases from V and 7 bases from J, with 13 bases between. The CDR3 sequence: CASSYSGTPENTIYF. For the CDR3, the DNA is TGTGCCAGCAGTTACTCGGGGACCCCGGAGAACACCATATATTTT.

V is TRBV18 and J is TRBJ1-2; no definite D call. The length of the CDR3 is 11 residues. Looked up from germline, CDR1 is KGHSH and CDR2 is LQKENI. The V and J ends lost 6 bases and 2 bases respectively, with 4 bases between them. The DNA for the CDR3 is TGTGCCAGCTCCGACAACTATGGCTACACCTTC. It is translated as CASSDNYGYTF. Filled out from reference TRBV18 and TRBJ1-2, the complete variable domain reads NAGVMQNPRHLVRRRGQEARLRCSPMKGHSHVYWYRQLPEEGLKFMVYLQKENIIDESGMPKERFSAEFPKEGPSILRIQQVVRGDSAAYFCASSDNYGYTFGSGTRLTVV.

J is TRBJ2-2 and V is TRBV12-5; 7 bases map to TRBD1. Losses at the gene ends were 6 bases for V and 4 bases for J; bases not matched to a gene: 2. Germline-derived CDR1 and CDR2 are LGHNT and FRNRAP. There are 13 residues in the CDR3. DNA of the CDR3: TGTGCTAGTGGGACAGGGTTCACCGGGGAGCTGTTTTTT. Translated: CASGTGFTGELFF.

This chain links TRBV5-1 with TRBJ2-2; D not resolved. The CDR3 loop spans 12 amino acids. Trimming removed 9 bases at V and 0 bases at J, with 6 bases between. Germline CDR1 SGHRS, CDR2 YFSETQ. CDR3 in amino acids: CATPSNTGELFF. The DNA of the CDR3 is TGCGCCACCCCGTCGAACACCGGGGAGCTGTTTTTT.

The chain is built from TRBV6-1 and TRBJ2-6, with 7 nucleotides matching TRBD1. This CDR3 has 16 amino acids. CDR1 MNHNS and CDR2 SASEGT come from the germline V gene. J gave up 4 bases and V 2 bases, and 5 bases lay outside the gene matches. CDR3 sequence (DNA): TGTGCCAGCAGTGAACTCCCACAGGGGGGGGCCAACGTCCTGACTTTC. Its protein product is CASSELPQGGANVLTF.

CDR3 sequence reads: CATSPRGGLAAYEQYF. CDR3 DNA sequence: TGTGCCACCAGCCCTAGAGGGGGACTAGCGGCCTACGAGCAGTACTTC. The gene calls are TRBV15 and TRBJ2-7; TRBD2 matches 11 bases. Per germline, CDR1 LNHNV and CDR2 YYDKDF (reference sequence). Unmatched junction bases numbered 8, after V lost 5 bases and J lost 2 bases. The CDR3 has 16 amino acids.

Comments on this clone: The same CDR3 is also encoded by other DNA sequences in this sample. The V call is TRBV5-1, the J call TRBJ2-3; TRBD2 matches 11 bases. The CDR3 is made up of 16 amino acids. V was pared by 0 bases and J by 4 bases, with 4 bases of the junction left unmatched. The germline gives CDR1 SGHRS, CDR2 YFSETQ. The CDR3 sequence is CASSLVSGGAADTQYF. DNA of the CDR3: TGCGCCAGCAGCTTGGTTAGCGGGGGGGCCGCAGATACGCAGTATTTT.

J is TRBJ2-1 and V is TRBV7-9; unclear D gene. V was clipped by 1 base and J by 10 bases, with 11 bases between them. The germline V gene has CDR1 SEHNR and CDR2 FQNEAQ (reference sequence). CDR3 length: 13 amino acids. The CDR3 sequence is CASSLVTSTEQFF. The CDR3, as DNA: TGTGCCAGCAGCTTAGTGACCTCCACCGAGCAGTTCTTC. Looking up the rest from reference TRBV7-9 and TRBJ2-1 gives the full variable domain: DTGVSQNPRHKITKRGQNVTFRCDPISEHNRLYWYRQTLGQGPEFLTYFQNEAQLEKSRLLSDRFSAERPKGSFSTLEIQRTEQGDSAMYLCASSLVTSTEQFFGPGTRLTVL.

To note about this clone: Distinct nucleotide sequences in the sample also encode this CDR3. This chain links TRBV5-4 with TRBJ1-2, with D perhaps matching TRBD1 (5 bases). CDR1 and CDR2 (germline): SGHNT, YYREEE (reference sequence). With 0 bases removed from V and 4 bases from J, the gap between germline ends came to 7 bases. The CDR3 length is 13 residues. The chain's CDR3 is CASSLDGAYGYTF. The CDR3 DNA sequence: TGTGCCAGCAGCTTGGATGGGGCCTATGGCTACACCTTC.

The rearrangement uses TRBV30 and TRBJ2-2; D remains unclear. Trimming pared 4 bases from V and 3 bases from J, leaving 9 bases between. Germline assignment: CDR1 GTSNPN and CDR2 SVGIG (reference sequence). The CDR3 loop spans 13 amino acids. The DNA for the CDR3 is TGTGCCTGGACCTTCAGCTACACCGGGGAGCTGTTTTTT. Encoded protein: CAWTFSYTGELFF. Based on the CDR3 plus reference TRBV30 and TRBJ2-2, the full variable domain is SQTIHQWPATLVQPVGSPLSLECTVEGTSNPNLYWYRQAAGRGLQLLFYSVGIGQISSEVPQNLSASRPQDRQFILSSKKLLLSDSGFYLCAWTFSYTGELFFGEGSRLTVL.

This clone came up once. The CDR3 here is CASSLVETNYGYTF. The DNA for the CDR3 is TGTGCCAGTAGTCTTGTTGAAACTAACTATGGCTACACCTTC. The chain carries TRBV19 and TRBJ1-2; D remains unclear. V was clipped by 5 bases and J by 0 bases, with 10 bases between them. There are 14 residues in the CDR3. The germline gives CDR1 LNHDA, CDR2 SQIVND (reference sequence). Filled out from reference TRBV19 and TRBJ1-2, the complete variable domain reads DGGITQSPKYLFRKEGQNVTLSCEQNLNHDAMYWYRQDPGQGLRLIYYSQIVNDFQKGDIAEGYSVSREKKESFPLTVTSAQKNPTAFYLCASSLVETNYGYTFGSGTRLTVV.

The chain is built from TRBV18 and TRBJ1-4; 8 nucleotides agree with TRBD1. Germline trimming cut 3 bases from V and 5 bases from J; bases unmatched to any gene: 5. CDR1 and CDR2 from the germline V gene are KGHSH and LQKENI. The CDR3 is 15 amino acids. The DNA for the CDR3 is TGTGCCAGCTCACCTTCAGGGGGCAAGAATGAAAAACTGTTTTTT. It translates to CASSPSGGKNEKLFF.

The count of this clone is one. Other DNA variants within this sample encode the same CDR3. As DNA, the CDR3 is TGTGCCAGTAGTATGGTGGATACGCAGTATTTT. Translating it yields CASSMVDTQYF. The rearrangement uses TRBV19 and TRBJ2-3; no definite D call. The CDR3 contains 11 residues. V dropped 3 bases and J dropped 6 bases, with 4 bases sitting between them. Germline CDR1 LNHDA, CDR2 SQIVND (reference sequence).

Comment on this clone: The identical CDR3 is also encoded by other nucleotide sequences in the sample. This rearrangement joins TRBV10-3 to TRBJ1-1, with D unclear. V was pared by 4 bases and J by 1 base, with 10 bases between. Germline V gene lookup returns CDR1 ENHRY and CDR2 SYGVKD. This CDR3 has 14 amino acids. In DNA form, the CDR3 reads TGTGCCATCAGTGCGGGCGCCGCGAACACTGAAGCTTTCTTT. Translation gives CAISAGAANTEAFF.

A remark on this clone: One end of the junction does not line up with germline, which may come from a read error. The chain recombines TRBV6-5 with TRBJ2-5; D not resolved. The CDR3 spans 13 residues. Looked up from germline, CDR1 is MNHEY and CDR2 is SVGAGI. This CDR3 is CASSGSTQGTQYF. In DNA form, the CDR3 reads TGTGCCAGCAGTGGGTCGACACAAGGGACCCAGTACTTC.

The chain couples TRBV27 to TRBJ1-3, with 7 nucleotides matching TRBD1. Trimming at V came to 6 bases and at J to 0 bases, leaving 11 bases not matched to a gene. The CDR3 totals 17 residues. Germline loops: CDR1 MNHEY, CDR2 SMNVEV (reference sequence). CDR3 sequence: CASSLTGQPFSGNTIYF. CDR3 sequence (DNA): TGTGCCAGCAGCCTGACGGGACAGCCGTTCTCTGGAAACACCATATATTTT.

V and J are TRBV11-3 and TRBJ2-2; D gene ambiguous. This CDR3 spans 13 amino acids. V was clipped by 2 bases and J by 0 bases, with 1 base between them. Germline loops: CDR1 SGHNT, CDR2 YENEEA. CDR3 sequence reads: CASSLPNTGELFF. CDR3 sequence (DNA): TGTGCCAGCAGCTTACCGAACACCGGGGAGCTGTTTTTT.

The rearrangement joins TRBV19 to TRBJ2-7, with 7 positions matching TRBD2. Germline-derived CDR1 and CDR2 are LNHDA and SQIVND (reference sequence). V dropped 3 bases and J dropped 2; count of bases not matched to a gene: 7. This CDR3 is built from 15 residues. This CDR3 is CASSIEREGPYEQYF. Written as DNA, the CDR3 is TGTGCCAGTAGTATCGAGAGGGAGGGACCCTACGAGCAGTACTTC.

The chain joins TRBV10-2 to TRBJ1-1; no firm D call. Germline V gene data show CDR1 as WSHSY and CDR2 as SAAADI. Trimming left V 8 bases short and J 0 bases short, with 13 bases between. The CDR3 is 14 residues long. For the CDR3, the DNA is TGCGCCAGCGCAGAGCGCAGTTTGAACACTGAAGCTTTCTTT. It encodes CASAERSLNTEAFF.

A word on this clone: This sample also contains other DNA sequences that code for the same CDR3. This rearrangement joins TRBV9 to TRBJ2-3, with 8 bases identical to TRBD1. V shed 2 bases, J shed 4 bases, and the junction held 3 bases outside the gene matches. This CDR3 is built from 14 residues. Germline values: CDR1 SGDLS, CDR2 YYNGEE. Here the CDR3 reads CASSVGQGADTQYF. CDR3 nucleotides: TGTGCCAGCAGCGTCGGACAGGGCGCAGATACGCAGTATTTT.

The count of this clone is one. The rearrangement joins TRBV10-3 to TRBJ1-2; no definite D call. The CDR3 is 13 amino acids. The V gene lost 4 bases and the J gene lost 4 bases, with 10 bases spanning the gap. Per the germline V gene, CDR1 is ENHRY and CDR2 is SYGVKD. CDR3 residues: CAISGTEGYGYTF. The CDR3 DNA is TGTGCCATCAGTGGGACTGAAGGCTATGGCTACACCTTC.

J is TRBJ1-2 and V is TRBV7-8; D remains ambiguous. Looked up from germline, CDR1 is SGHVS and CDR2 is FQNEAQ. The CDR3 spans 14 residues. V was trimmed by 0 bases and J by 3 bases, leaving 8 bases between them. In DNA, the CDR3 is TGTGCCAGCAGCTTAGCGAGGTACGACTATGGCTACACCTTC. The encoded protein is CASSLARYDYGYTF.

J is TRBJ2-7 and V is TRBV11-2; tentatively, D is TRBD1 (5 bases). The V end was cut by 0 bases, the J end by 3 bases, with 12 bases between. Germline V gene data show CDR1 as SGHAT and CDR2 as FQNNGV. This CDR3 comprises 15 residues. The CDR3 sequence is CASSLETAKNYEQYF. The CDR3, as DNA: TGTGCCAGCAGCTTAGAGACAGCCAAGAACTACGAGCAGTACTTC.

A word on this clone: Other nucleotide sequences from this sample produce the same CDR3. CDR3 nucleotide sequence: TGTGCCAGCAGCTTAAGGGGGGGTGAGCAGTTCTTC. Amino acid sequence: CASSLRGGEQFF. V usage is TRBV7-2 and J usage is TRBJ2-1; D is possibly TRBD2 (7 bases). Trimming left V 2 bases short and J 9 bases short, with 8 bases between. Germline lookup yields CDR1 SGHTA and CDR2 FQGNSA. This CDR3 has 12 residues.

This clone appeared once. V and J are TRBV21-1 and TRBJ2-7; TRBD2 is taken as the D call from the table, unchecked against the DNA. TRBV21-1 is a listed pseudogene. The CDR3 length is 14 residues. The CDR3 sequence is CASSKARQPYEQYF. CDR3 in DNA: TGTGCCAGCAGCAAAGCGCGGCAGCCCTACGAGCAGTACTTC.

The V call is TRBV29-1, the J call TRBJ1-5, with 7 nucleotides matching TRBD1. This CDR3 has 18 residues. CDR1 and CDR2 (germline): SQVTM, ANQGSEA. The V segment lost 4 bases and the J segment 0 bases; nucleotides outside the gene matches: 15. The CDR3 sequence: CSVVEGASLGYSNQPQHF. CDR3 in DNA: TGCAGCGTTGTTGAGGGGGCGTCATTGGGGTATAGCAATCAGCCCCAGCATTTT.